This T cell receptor beta chain is from a study of patients and donors after allogeneic stem cell transplantation. Germline CDR1 SQVTM, CDR2 ANQGSEA. The length of the CDR3 is 14 residues. Trimming removed 3 bases from V and 7 bases from J; junction bases left unmatched: 7. MiXCR, run by TCRdb on the RT-PCR reads, gives a single entry per CDR3 protein. The data contain about 200,000 distinct CDR3 sequences, around two fifths of them singletons. The chain carries TRBV29-1 and TRBJ2-1, with 9 bases identical to TRBD2. This sequence was found in a human donor who was either an allogeneic HSCT recipient or a stem cell or donor lymphocyte infusion donor (not recorded which). It is not recorded whose cells these are; they may come from a transplant donor. The sequenced material came from blood, either unsorted or a sorted T cell fraction (not recorded which). In nucleotides, the CDR3 is TGCAGCGTTGAGAGGCTAGCGGGAATAAATGAGCAGTTCTTC. It encodes CSVERLAGINEQFF.